The 12 T cell receptor beta chains below were found in one sample sequenced in a study of blood T cell repertoires in COVID-19. This table comes from immunoSEQ multiplex PCR, and its TCRdb copy is limited to in-frame clones, with some not included. This table has 250,000 to 300,000 clones, 89% appearing once. Sequencing was carried out using PBMCs or T cells enriched from blood (not recorded which). Receptors were obtained from a woman in her 40s who had recovered from COVID-19.

V is TRBV3-1 (or the pseudogene TRBV3-2) and J is TRBJ2-2; 12 bases line up with TRBD2. CDR3 length: 14 amino acids. J lost 6 bases, V lost 7 bases, and 3 bases had no gene match. Germline CDR1 LGHDT, CDR2 YNNKEL (reference sequence). The CDR3 sequence is CASNPSGGAGELFF. CDR3 nucleotide sequence: TGTGCCAGCAACCCTAGCGGGGGGGCCGGGGAGCTGTTTTTT.

V gene TRBV2 combines with J gene TRBJ1-5, with TRBD1 matching over 7 bases. The length of the CDR3 is 15 residues. V shed 6 bases, J shed 3 bases, and the junction held 8 bases outside the gene matches. Germline CDR1 is SNHLY and CDR2 is FYNNEI. CDR3 amino acids: CASRRQGVPNQPQHF. The DNA for the CDR3 is TGTGCCAGCAGGCGGCAGGGGGTGCCCAATCAGCCCCAGCATTTT.

The CDR3 DNA sequence: TGCGCGATCAAGAAGGGGCTAGCGGGAGCTGATGAGCAGTTCTTC. Translation: CAIKKGLAGADEQFF. This rearrangement joins TRBV5-1 to TRBJ2-1; 10 bases are a match to TRBD2. The germline V gene encodes CDR1 SGHRS and CDR2 YFSETQ. This CDR3 contains 15 residues.

V and J are TRBV2 and TRBJ1-3; 8 nucleotides match TRBD1. V was clipped by 5 bases and J by 3 bases; unmatched bases: 3. The CDR3 runs to 14 residues. CDR1 is SNHLY, CDR2 FYNNEI, per germline. The CDR3 bases are TGTGCCAGCAGTAGGACAGGGTTTGGAAACACCATATATTTT. Translated: CASSRTGFGNTIYF.

CDR3 residues: CASSQDLAGARLEQYF. The CDR3 DNA reads TGCGCCAGCAGCCAAGATCTAGCGGGAGCACGTCTTGAGCAGTACTTC. The V call is TRBV4-1, the J call TRBJ2-7, with TRBD2 matching 10 bases. V lost 0 bases, J lost 7 bases, and 9 bases stayed unmatched. Germline CDR1 reads MGHRA; CDR2 reads YSYEKL. The CDR3 totals 16 residues.

The chain combines TRBV7-3 with TRBJ1-1; TRBD1 matches at 11 bases. The CDR3 contains 14 residues. The germline CDR1 and CDR2 sequences are SGHTA and FQGTGA. V shed 4 bases, J shed 7 bases, and the junction held 5 bases outside the gene matches. CDR3 sequence reads: CASSSTGTGGEAFF. The CDR3 region has the DNA TGTGCCAGCAGCTCAACCGGGACAGGGGGTGAAGCTTTCTTT.

The chain uses TRBV18 and TRBJ2-7, with D perhaps matching TRBD1 (6 bases). From germline, CDR1 is KGHSH and CDR2 LQKENI. CDR3 length: 17 amino acids. Between the trimmed V and J ends, which lost 2 bases and 0 bases, there was a span of 17 bases. The CDR3, as DNA: TGTGCCAGCTCACCAGCCAGGACAGTCGGCCTCTCCTACGAGCAGTACTTC. It specifies CASSPARTVGLSYEQYF.

The rearrangement joins TRBV3-1 (or the pseudogene TRBV3-2) to TRBJ2-3; TRBD2 might be the D (5 bases). This CDR3 has 14 amino acids. From germline, CDR1 is LGHDT and CDR2 YNNKEL (reference sequence). Trimming cost V 4 bases and J 6 bases, with 14 bases left between them. The CDR3 spells CASSPGITTDTQYF. CDR3 bases: TGTGCCAGCAGCCCGGGGATTACGACTGATACGCAGTATTTT.

This sequence joins TRBV5-7 and TRBJ2-5; 8 positions match TRBD2. TRBV5-7 is an ORF, and what it does is uncertain. V lost 5 bases and J lost 3; bases outside the gene matches: 6. The CDR3 is 14 residues long. The chain's CDR3 is CASSFPGLEETQYF. CDR3 DNA sequence: TGTGCCAGCAGTTTCCCGGGACTAGAAGAGACCCAGTACTTC.

The rearrangement joins TRBV11-3 to TRBJ2-7; 8 positions match TRBD2. V shed 5 bases and J 6 bases; nucleotides not matched to a gene: 9. The CDR3 extends over 14 amino acids. CDR1 and CDR2 from the germline V gene are SGHNT and YENEEA. CDR3 sequence (DNA): TGTGCCAGCAGCCCTCGGGGGGGGATCGGCGAGCAGTACTTC. The encoded protein is CASSPRGGIGEQYF.

The rearrangement joins TRBV19 to TRBJ1-2; 8 nucleotides line up with TRBD1. V trimming: 8 bases; J trimming: 2 bases; junction bases outside the gene matches: 13. Germline loops: CDR1 LNHDA, CDR2 SQIVND (reference sequence). The CDR3 has 16 amino acids. The CDR3 reads CASRVEGQALNYGYTF. CDR3 nucleotide sequence: TGTGCCAGTCGGGTCGAGGGACAGGCCTTAAACTATGGCTACACCTTC.

The chain recombines TRBV18 with TRBJ1-1; D not resolved. Trimming cost V 3 bases and J 7 bases, with 9 bases left between them. The CDR3 runs 12 residues. The germline gives CDR1 KGHSH, CDR2 LQKENI. CDR3: CASSPLRGEAFF. The CDR3, as DNA: TGTGCCAGCTCACCCCTGCGAGGTGAAGCTTTCTTT.